These 24 T cell receptor beta chains were sequenced from one sample in a study of beta chain features in type 1 diabetes. Study-level findings and limits: Among all four CD4+ subsets, Type 1 diabetes patients had TCRB CDR3s that were moderately but significantly shorter.

Since all of the isolated RNA was reverse transcribed, expressed TCRB transcripts were what got sequenced. Sequencing was performed with immunoSEQ multiplex PCR; in TCRdb, only in-frame clones are kept and a portion is missing. The data show 250,000 or so clones, around 20% seen once. Their specific antigens are unknown. Sequenced sample: naive CD4+ T cells from blood. These receptor sequences come from a woman aged 40 to 55 with type 1 diabetes.

The chain recombines TRBV6-6 with TRBJ2-5, with a possible D match to TRBD2 (5 bases). In germline, CDR1 is MNHNY, CDR2 SVGAGI (reference sequence). The CDR3 covers 13 residues. The V gene lost 5 bases and the J gene lost 5 bases, with 12 bases spanning the gap. Written as DNA, the CDR3 is TGTGCCAGCAGTCCCCCGGGAAAGGAGACCCAGTACTTC. Protein: CASSPPGKETQYF.

This clone was seen a few times. The chain employs TRBV9 and TRBJ2-3; 7 nucleotides agree with TRBD1. The junction had 3 bases not matched to a gene; V was cut back by 2 bases and J by 0 bases. This CDR3 is 15 amino acids long. The germline V gene encodes CDR1 SGDLS and CDR2 YYNGEE. The CDR3 spells CASSVRGQSTDTQYF. The CDR3 nucleotides are TGTGCCAGCAGCGTTAGGGGGCAGAGCACAGATACGCAGTATTTT.

In its sample, this clone was seen a few times. The chain recombines TRBV7-2 with TRBJ2-5, with 8 bases identical to TRBD2. The J segment lost 5 bases and the V segment lost 5 bases, leaving 7 bases of the junction unmatched. This CDR3 has 14 residues. Germline V gene sequence: CDR1 SGHTA, CDR2 FQGNSA. CDR3 residues: CASSPGRGWETQYF. CDR3 coding DNA: TGTGCCAGCAGCCCCGGGAGGGGTTGGGAGACCCAGTACTTC.

This clone was recorded a few times. The V and J genes are TRBV29-1 and TRBJ2-3; 9 positions match TRBD1. V lost 6 bases and J lost 0; bases outside the gene matches: 10. CDR3 length: 16 residues. In germline, CDR1 is SQVTM, CDR2 ANQGSEA. The CDR3 here is CSVARDRDSSTDTQYF. In nucleotides, the CDR3 is TGCAGCGTGGCCCGGGACAGGGACTCTAGCACAGATACGCAGTATTTT.

This clone was counted only a few times. This chain uses TRBV4-2 with TRBJ1-5; 11 bases map to TRBD1. This CDR3 spans 17 amino acids. Unmatched junction bases numbered 7, after V lost 0 bases and J lost 6 bases. Germline V CDR1 and CDR2: LGHNA, YNFKEQ. The CDR3 is CASSQDWTGGYIQPQHF. In DNA, the CDR3 is TGTGCCAGCAGCCAAGATTGGACAGGGGGCTATATTCAGCCCCAGCATTTT.

The rearrangement uses TRBV9 and TRBJ2-5; 9 nucleotides align to TRBD1. In germline, CDR1 is SGDLS, CDR2 YYNGEE. This CDR3 spans 16 amino acids. J was trimmed by 5 bases and V by 0 bases; bases with no gene match: 8. The CDR3 is CASSVDPGQGWETQYF. The CDR3 nucleotides are TGTGCCAGCAGCGTAGATCCGGGACAGGGCTGGGAGACCCAGTACTTC.

The rearrangement links TRBV2 to TRBJ2-5, with a tentative D call TRBD2 (6 bases). The CDR3 loop spans 13 amino acids. Trimming stripped 8 bases from V and 7 bases from J, with 17 bases between. Germline CDR1 is SNHLY and CDR2 is FYNNEI. The CDR3 spells CASRDGGLGTQYF. CDR3 bases: TGTGCCAGCCGGGACGGGGGACTGGGGACCCAGTACTTC.

The chain joins TRBV10-3 to TRBJ2-7; TRBD2 matches 7 bases. The CDR3 spans 15 residues. Per the germline V gene, CDR1 is ENHRY and CDR2 is SYGVKD. The trim removed 4 bases at V and 4 bases at J, leaving 10 bases unmatched. Here the CDR3 DNA reads TGTGCCATCAGTGGGGACTATGCCGGGGGGTACGAGCAGTACTTC. Translated: CAISGDYAGGYEQYF.

The V gene is TRBV29-1, the J gene TRBJ1-2, with 7 bases that match TRBD1. The CDR3 is made up of 16 amino acids. Germline V gives CDR1 SQVTM, CDR2 ANQGSEA. V gave up 6 bases and J gave up 2 bases; unmatched junction bases: 15. CDR3 in DNA: TGCAGCGTCAACGGACAACCCGACAGGGTAAACTATGGCTACACCTTC. It encodes CSVNGQPDRVNYGYTF.

This clone has only a few counts. The chain joins TRBV5-1 to TRBJ1-1, with D tentatively TRBD1 (5 bases). Deletions cut 5 bases from V and 4 bases from J, with 12 bases between. The CDR3 consists of 13 residues. Germline CDR1 reads SGHRS; CDR2 reads YFSETQ. CDR3 sequence reads: CASSQHGGTEAFF. The CDR3 DNA reads as TGCGCCAGCAGTCAACACGGGGGCACTGAAGCTTTCTTT.

This clone was seen a handful of times. The chain is built from TRBV5-1 and TRBJ2-6; D is perhaps TRBD2 (6 bases). Germline V lookup: CDR1 SGHRS, CDR2 YFSETQ. The CDR3 length is 15 residues. V was clipped by 2 bases and J by 3 bases, with 9 bases between them. In DNA, the CDR3 is TGCGCCAGCAGCTTCGCGGGGAATGGGGCCAACGTCCTGACTTTC. It specifies CASSFAGNGANVLTF.

This clone was detected a few times. V gene TRBV29-1 combines with J gene TRBJ1-2, with 9 bases aligning to TRBD1. In germline, CDR1 is SQVTM, CDR2 ANQGSEA. V shed 4 bases and J 4 bases; nucleotides not matched to a gene: 4. The CDR3 spans 13 residues. The CDR3 protein is CSVGGTGIYGYTF. DNA for the CDR3: TGCAGCGTTGGCGGGACAGGGATCTATGGCTACACCTTC.

The chain is built from TRBV9 and TRBJ1-6; no clear D. This CDR3 is 17 amino acids long. Germline values: CDR1 SGDLS, CDR2 YYNGEE. Trimming removed 0 bases at V and 1 base at J, with 11 bases between. In DNA form, the CDR3 reads TGTGCCAGCAGCGTAGAGTCAGTCAGGTCCTATAATTCACCCCTCCACTTT. As protein: CASSVESVRSYNSPLHF.

This clone was counted between two and nine times. The CDR3 reads CASSPRENVDGYTF. The CDR3 DNA reads TGTGCCAGCTCACCCAGGGAAAATGTGGATGGCTACACCTTC. The V call is TRBV18, the J call TRBJ1-2, with a weak D call TRBD1 (5 bases). V was shortened by 3 bases and J by 6 bases, with 14 bases between the two germline ends. Looked up from germline, CDR1 is KGHSH and CDR2 is LQKENI. CDR3 length equals 14 residues.

The chain carries TRBV15 and TRBJ1-5; 7 positions match TRBD1. This CDR3 spans 13 amino acids. Germline lookup yields CDR1 LNHNV and CDR2 YYDKDF (reference sequence). Germline trimming cut 3 bases from V and 4 bases from J; bases unmatched to any gene: 0. The CDR3 is CATSRTGNQPQHF. For the CDR3, the DNA is TGTGCCACCAGCAGGACAGGGAATCAGCCCCAGCATTTT.

This clone was observed a handful of times. The chain couples TRBV30 to TRBJ2-5, with D unclear. CDR3 length: 12 amino acids. The germline gives CDR1 GTSNPN, CDR2 SVGIG (reference sequence). V was trimmed by 3 bases and J by 5 bases, leaving 10 bases between them. The CDR3 loop reads CAWRPSSETQYF. CDR3 bases: TGTGCCTGGAGGCCCAGTTCGGAGACCCAGTACTTC. Variable domain in full (rest from reference TRBV30 and TRBJ2-5): SQTIHQWPATLVQPVGSPLSLECTVEGTSNPNLYWYRQAAGRGLQLLFYSVGIGQISSEVPQNLSASRPQDRQFILSSKKLLLSDSGFYLCAWRPSSETQYFGPGTRLLVL.

This clone came up a few times. The chain has TRBV6-6 and TRBJ1-1, with D perhaps TRBD1 (5 bases). The CDR3 has 14 amino acids. Germline lookup yields CDR1 MNHNY and CDR2 SVGAGI (reference sequence). V gave up 2 bases and J gave up 3 bases, with 10 bases separating them. Written as DNA, the CDR3 is TGTGCCAGCAGTTACCCCAGGGAGGACACTGAAGCTTTCTTT. Its protein is CASSYPREDTEAFF.

The chain carries TRBV4-1 and TRBJ1-1; D uncertain. This CDR3 has 13 amino acids. The ends were cut back, 2 bases at V and 1 base at J, with 5 bases in the middle. Per germline, CDR1 MGHRA and CDR2 YSYEKL. CDR3 in DNA: TGCGCCAGCAGCCAAAGGAGGAACACTGAAGCTTTCTTT. Protein product: CASSQRRNTEAFF.

V is TRBV6-4 and J is TRBJ2-2; D is unclear. The CDR3 is 13 amino acids. V was trimmed by 5 bases and J by 8 bases, leaving 12 bases between them. In germline, CDR1 is MRHNA, CDR2 SNTAGT. In nucleotides, the CDR3 is TGTGCCAGCAGTTCGAGCGCTAAGGGGGAGCTGTTTTTT. Protein: CASSSSAKGELFF.

This clone was seen only a few times. V is TRBV29-1 and J is TRBJ2-3; the match to TRBD2 covers 9 bases. There are 14 residues in the CDR3. V shed 3 bases and J 0 bases; nucleotides not matched to a gene: 1. The germline V gene encodes CDR1 SQVTM and CDR2 ANQGSEA. This chain's CDR3 is CSVEAGGSTDTQYF. The CDR3 DNA is TGCAGCGTTGAGGCGGGAGGGAGCACAGATACGCAGTATTTT.

The rearrangement uses TRBV27 and TRBJ1-5; no clear D gene. The CDR3 runs to 14 residues. Trimming cost V 2 bases and J 4 bases, with 9 bases left between them. Germline CDR1 MNHEY, CDR2 SMNVEV (reference sequence). The CDR3 nucleotides read TGTGCCAGCAGTTTACTCAGAACGAATCAGCCCCAGCATTTT. It encodes CASSLLRTNQPQHF.

This clone showed up just a few times. The chain links TRBV6-1 to TRBJ1-1, with D unclear. The CDR3 runs 15 residues. V was shortened by 3 bases and J by 1 base, with 12 bases between the two germline ends. CDR1 and CDR2 from the germline V gene are MNHNS and SASEGT. The CDR3 loop reads CASSDAAYPNTEAFF. CDR3 sequence (DNA): TGTGCCAGCAGTGACGCGGCATACCCGAACACTGAAGCTTTCTTT.

This clone appeared a single time. The rearrangement links TRBV7-9 to TRBJ1-1; D perhaps matches TRBD1 (5 bases). Germline V lookup: CDR1 SEHNR, CDR2 FQNEAQ (reference sequence). V lost 2 bases and J lost 7, with 14 bases in between. CDR3 size: 14 residues. The CDR3 DNA is TGTGCCAGCAGCTTAAGGCAGGGTGGTGTTGAAGCTTTCTTT. It translates to CASSLRQGGVEAFF.

CDR3 bases: TGTGCCAGCAGCTTCCAGCAGGGGAACACTGAAGCTTTCTTT. Translated, it gives CASSFQQGNTEAFF. The chain carries TRBV7-9 and TRBJ1-1, with D maybe TRBD1 (5 bases). The germline V gene has CDR1 SEHNR and CDR2 FQNEAQ (reference sequence). The CDR3 runs 14 residues. V lost 3 bases to trimming and J lost 1 base, with 9 bases between them. Drawing the rest from reference TRBV7-9 and TRBJ1-1, the complete variable domain is DTGVSQNPRHKITKRGQNVTFRCDPISEHNRLYWYRQTLGQGPEFLTYFQNEAQLEKSRLLSDRFSAERPKGSFSTLEIQRTEQGDSAMYLCASSFQQGNTEAFFGQGTRLTVV.